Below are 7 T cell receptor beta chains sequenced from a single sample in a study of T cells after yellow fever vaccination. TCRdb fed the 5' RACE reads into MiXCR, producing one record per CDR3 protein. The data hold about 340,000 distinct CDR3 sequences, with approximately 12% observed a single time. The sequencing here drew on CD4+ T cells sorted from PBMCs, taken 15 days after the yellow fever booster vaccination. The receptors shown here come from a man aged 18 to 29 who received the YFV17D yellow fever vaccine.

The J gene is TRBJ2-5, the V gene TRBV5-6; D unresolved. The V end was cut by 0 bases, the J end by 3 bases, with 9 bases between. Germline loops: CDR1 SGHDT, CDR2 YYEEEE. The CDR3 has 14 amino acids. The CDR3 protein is CASSLGRPEETQYF. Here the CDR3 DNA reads TGTGCCAGCAGCTTGGGCAGGCCCGAAGAGACCCAGTACTTC.

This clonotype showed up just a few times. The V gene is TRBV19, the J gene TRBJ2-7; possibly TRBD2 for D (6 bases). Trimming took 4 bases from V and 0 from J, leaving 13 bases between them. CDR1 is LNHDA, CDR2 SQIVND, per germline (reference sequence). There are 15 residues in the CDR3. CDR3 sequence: CASSRDGGASYEQYF. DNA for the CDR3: TGTGCCAGTAGTAGGGATGGCGGGGCCTCCTACGAGCAGTACTTC.

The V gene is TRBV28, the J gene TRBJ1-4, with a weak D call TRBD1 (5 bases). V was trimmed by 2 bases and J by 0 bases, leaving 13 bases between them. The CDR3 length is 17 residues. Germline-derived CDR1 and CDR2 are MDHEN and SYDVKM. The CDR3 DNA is TGTGCCAGCAGTTTACCCTTCTGGGACGCAACTAATGAAAAACTGTTTTTT. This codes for CASSLPFWDATNEKLFF.

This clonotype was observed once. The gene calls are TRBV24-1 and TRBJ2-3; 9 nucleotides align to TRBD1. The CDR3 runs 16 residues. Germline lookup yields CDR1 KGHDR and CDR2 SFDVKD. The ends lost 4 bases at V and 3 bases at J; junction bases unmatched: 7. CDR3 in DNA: TGTGCCACCAGTGAGACCGGGACAGGGAGTACAGATACGCAGTATTTT. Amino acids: CATSETGTGSTDTQYF.

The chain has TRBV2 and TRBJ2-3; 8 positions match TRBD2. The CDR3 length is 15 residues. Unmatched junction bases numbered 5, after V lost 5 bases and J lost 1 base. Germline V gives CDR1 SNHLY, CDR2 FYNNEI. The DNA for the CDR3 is TGTGCCAGCAGTTGGTCCGGGGGGGGCACAGATACGCAGTATTTT. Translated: CASSWSGGGTDTQYF.

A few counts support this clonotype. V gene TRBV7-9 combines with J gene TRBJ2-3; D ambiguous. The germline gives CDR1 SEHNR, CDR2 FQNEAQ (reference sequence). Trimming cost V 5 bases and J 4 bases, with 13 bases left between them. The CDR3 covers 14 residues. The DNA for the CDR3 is TGTGCCAGCAGCCTGCTGACGGGTCCAGATACGCAGTATTTT. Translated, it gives CASSLLTGPDTQYF.

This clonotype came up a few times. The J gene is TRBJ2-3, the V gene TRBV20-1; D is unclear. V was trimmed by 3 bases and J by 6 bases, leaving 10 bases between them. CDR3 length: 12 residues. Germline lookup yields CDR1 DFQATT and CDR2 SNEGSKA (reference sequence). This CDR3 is CSASLLRDTQYF. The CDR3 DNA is TGCAGTGCTAGCCTGCTCAGGGATACGCAGTATTTT.